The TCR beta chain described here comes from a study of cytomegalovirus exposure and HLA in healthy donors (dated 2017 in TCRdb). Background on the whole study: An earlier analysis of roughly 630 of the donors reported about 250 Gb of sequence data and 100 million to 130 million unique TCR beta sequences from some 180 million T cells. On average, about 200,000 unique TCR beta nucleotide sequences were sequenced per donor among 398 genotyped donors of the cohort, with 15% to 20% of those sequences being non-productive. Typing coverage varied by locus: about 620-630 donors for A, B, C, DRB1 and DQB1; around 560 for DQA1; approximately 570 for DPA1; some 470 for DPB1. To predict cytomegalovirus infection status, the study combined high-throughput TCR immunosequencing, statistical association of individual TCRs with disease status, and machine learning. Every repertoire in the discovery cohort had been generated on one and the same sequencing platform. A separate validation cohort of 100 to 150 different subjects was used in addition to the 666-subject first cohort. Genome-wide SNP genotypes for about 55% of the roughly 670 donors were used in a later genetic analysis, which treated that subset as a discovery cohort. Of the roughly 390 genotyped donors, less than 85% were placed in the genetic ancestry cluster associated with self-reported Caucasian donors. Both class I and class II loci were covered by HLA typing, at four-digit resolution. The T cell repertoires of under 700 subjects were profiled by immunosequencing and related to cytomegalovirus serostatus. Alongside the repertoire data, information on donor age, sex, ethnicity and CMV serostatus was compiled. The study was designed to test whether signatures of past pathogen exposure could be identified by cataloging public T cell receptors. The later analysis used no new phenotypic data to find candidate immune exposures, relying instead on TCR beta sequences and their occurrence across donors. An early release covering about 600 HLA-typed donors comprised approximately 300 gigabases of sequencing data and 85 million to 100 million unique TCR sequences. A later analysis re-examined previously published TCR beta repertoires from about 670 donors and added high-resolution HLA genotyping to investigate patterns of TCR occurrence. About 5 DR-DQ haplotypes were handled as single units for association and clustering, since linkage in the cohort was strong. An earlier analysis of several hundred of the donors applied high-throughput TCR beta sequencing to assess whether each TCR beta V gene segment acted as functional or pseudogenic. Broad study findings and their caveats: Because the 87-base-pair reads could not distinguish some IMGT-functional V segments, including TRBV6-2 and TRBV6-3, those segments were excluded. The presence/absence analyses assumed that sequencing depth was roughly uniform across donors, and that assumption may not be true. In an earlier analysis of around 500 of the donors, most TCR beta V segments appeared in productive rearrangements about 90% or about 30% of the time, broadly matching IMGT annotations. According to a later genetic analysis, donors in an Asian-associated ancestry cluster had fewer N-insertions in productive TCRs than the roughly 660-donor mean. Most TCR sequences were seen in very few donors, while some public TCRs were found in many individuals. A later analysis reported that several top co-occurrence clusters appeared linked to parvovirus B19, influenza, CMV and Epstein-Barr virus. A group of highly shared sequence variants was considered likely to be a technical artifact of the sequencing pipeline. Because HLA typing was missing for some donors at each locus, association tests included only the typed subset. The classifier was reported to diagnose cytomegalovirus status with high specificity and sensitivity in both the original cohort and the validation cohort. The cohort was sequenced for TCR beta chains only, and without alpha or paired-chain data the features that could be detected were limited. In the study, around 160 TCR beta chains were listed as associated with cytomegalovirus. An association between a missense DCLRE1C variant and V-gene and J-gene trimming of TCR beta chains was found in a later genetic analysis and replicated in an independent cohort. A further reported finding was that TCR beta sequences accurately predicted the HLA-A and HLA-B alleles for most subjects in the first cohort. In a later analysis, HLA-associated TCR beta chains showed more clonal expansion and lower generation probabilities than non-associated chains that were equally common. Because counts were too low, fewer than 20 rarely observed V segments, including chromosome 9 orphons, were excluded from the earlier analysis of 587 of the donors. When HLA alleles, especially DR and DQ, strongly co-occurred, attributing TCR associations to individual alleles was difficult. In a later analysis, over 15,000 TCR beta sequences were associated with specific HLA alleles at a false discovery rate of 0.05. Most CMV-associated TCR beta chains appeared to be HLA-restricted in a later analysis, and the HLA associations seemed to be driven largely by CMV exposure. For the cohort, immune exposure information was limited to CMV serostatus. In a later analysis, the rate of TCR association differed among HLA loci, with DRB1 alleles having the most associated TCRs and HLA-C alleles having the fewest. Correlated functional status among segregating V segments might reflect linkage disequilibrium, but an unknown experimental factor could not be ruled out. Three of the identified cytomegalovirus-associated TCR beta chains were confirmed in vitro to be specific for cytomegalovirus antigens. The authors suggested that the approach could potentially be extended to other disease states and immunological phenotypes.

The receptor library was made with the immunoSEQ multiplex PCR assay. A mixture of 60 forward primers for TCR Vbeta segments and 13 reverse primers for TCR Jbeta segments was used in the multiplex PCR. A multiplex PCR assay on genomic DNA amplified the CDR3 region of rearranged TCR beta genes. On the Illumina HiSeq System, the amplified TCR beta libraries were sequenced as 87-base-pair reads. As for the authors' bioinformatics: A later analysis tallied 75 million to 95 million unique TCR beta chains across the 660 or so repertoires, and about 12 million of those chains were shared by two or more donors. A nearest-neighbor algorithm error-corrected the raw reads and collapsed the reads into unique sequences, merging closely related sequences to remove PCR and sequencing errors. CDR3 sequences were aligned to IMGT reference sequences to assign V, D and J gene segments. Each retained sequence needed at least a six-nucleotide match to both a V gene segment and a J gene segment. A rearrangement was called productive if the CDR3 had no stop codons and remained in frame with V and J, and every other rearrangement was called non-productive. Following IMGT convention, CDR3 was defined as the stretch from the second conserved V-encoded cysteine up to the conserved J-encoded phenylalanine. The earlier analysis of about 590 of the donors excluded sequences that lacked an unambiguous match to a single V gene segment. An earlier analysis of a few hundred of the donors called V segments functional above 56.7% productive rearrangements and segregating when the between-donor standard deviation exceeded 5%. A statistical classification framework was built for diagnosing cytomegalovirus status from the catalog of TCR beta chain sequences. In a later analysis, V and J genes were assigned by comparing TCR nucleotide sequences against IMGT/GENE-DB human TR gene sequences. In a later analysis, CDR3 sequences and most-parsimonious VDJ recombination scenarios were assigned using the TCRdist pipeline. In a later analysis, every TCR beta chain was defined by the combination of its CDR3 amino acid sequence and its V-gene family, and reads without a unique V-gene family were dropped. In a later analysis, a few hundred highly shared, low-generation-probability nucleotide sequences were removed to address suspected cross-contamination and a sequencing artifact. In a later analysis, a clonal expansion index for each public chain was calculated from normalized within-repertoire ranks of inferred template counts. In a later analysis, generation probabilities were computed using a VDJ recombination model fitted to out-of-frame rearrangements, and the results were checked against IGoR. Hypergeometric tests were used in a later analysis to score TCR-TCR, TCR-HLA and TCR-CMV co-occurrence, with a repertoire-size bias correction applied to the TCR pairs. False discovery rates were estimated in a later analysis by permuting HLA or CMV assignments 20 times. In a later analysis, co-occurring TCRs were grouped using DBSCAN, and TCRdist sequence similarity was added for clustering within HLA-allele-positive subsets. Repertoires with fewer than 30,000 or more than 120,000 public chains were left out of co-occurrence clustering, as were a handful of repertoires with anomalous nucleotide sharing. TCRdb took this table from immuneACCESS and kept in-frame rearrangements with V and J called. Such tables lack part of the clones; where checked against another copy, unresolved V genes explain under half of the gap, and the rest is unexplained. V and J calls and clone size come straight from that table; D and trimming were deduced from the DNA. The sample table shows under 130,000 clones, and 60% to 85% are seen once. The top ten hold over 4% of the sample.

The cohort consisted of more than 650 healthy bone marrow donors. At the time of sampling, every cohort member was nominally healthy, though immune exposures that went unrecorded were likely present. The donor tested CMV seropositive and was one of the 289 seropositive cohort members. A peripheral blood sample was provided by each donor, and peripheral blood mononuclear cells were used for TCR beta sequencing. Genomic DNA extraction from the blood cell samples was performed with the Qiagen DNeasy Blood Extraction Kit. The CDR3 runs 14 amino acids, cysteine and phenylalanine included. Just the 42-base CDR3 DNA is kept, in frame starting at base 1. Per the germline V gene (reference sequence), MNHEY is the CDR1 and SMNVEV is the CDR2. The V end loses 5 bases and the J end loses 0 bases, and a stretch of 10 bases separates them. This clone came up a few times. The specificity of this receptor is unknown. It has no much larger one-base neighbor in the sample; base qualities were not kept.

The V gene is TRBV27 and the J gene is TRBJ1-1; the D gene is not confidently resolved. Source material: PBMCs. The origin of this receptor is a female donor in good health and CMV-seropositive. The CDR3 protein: CASSPTSMNTEAFF. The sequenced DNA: TGTGCCAGCAGTCCGACATCTATGAACACTGAAGCTTTCTTT.